The clone carrying this T cell receptor beta chain was picked up many times. The data originate from a study of T-cell reconstitution after alpha-beta-depleted transplantation in children. Preparation of the TCRbeta library involved a method that used unique molecular identifiers. From the PCR reads, TCRdb called clonotypes with MiXCR, one entry per CDR3 protein. The table has 200,000 to 300,000 distinct CDR3 sequences, 12% seen once. Germline values: CDR1 MNHEY, CDR2 SMNVEV (reference sequence). This CDR3 is 12 amino acids long. Trimming shortened V by 5 bases and J by 7 bases, and 6 bases separated the two germline ends.

The starting material was PBMCs from the stem cell graft donor, obtained from the stem cell graft. The rearrangement joins TRBV27 to TRBJ1-6; unclear D gene. This TCR derives from a human donor who donated a stem cell graft to a child with acute lymphoblastic leukemia. The CDR3 spells CASSGQNSPLHF. For the CDR3, the DNA is TGTGCCAGCAGTGGGCAGAATTCACCCCTCCACTTT.